This T cell receptor (beta chain) was recovered during a study of preoperative IRX-2 immunotherapy in early breast cancer. This clone was seen a single time. Treatment in this sample: preoperative locoregional IRX-2 cytokine immunotherapy. Profiled with immunoSEQ multiplex PCR; TCRdb holds only in-frame clones, not every one. This table has some 22,000 clones, about 95% appearing once. V lost 3 bases, J lost 1 base, and 7 bases lay in between. Germline V gives CDR1 SGDLS, CDR2 YYNGEE. The CDR3 covers 13 residues. The sequence was collected from a human donor with breast cancer. Sequenced here: tumor tissue, sampled after IRX-2 immunotherapy. This chain links TRBV9 with TRBJ1-1; no clear D. The CDR3 nucleotides are TGTGCCAGCAGCGGACGGCCGAACACTGAAGCTTTCTTT. Translated: CASSGRPNTEAFF.